One and the same sample provided the 25 T cell receptor beta chains below, sequenced in a study of shared clonotypes between healthy human individuals. The naive CD8 fraction comprised CD45RO-negative cells positively selected for CCR7 and excluded terminally differentiated effector memory CD45RA+ cells. Generated by immunoSEQ multiplex PCR, the TCRdb table keeps only in-frame clones and is missing some. Of 1.5 million to 2.5 million clones in the sample, 85% to 95% were seen once. The specimen sequenced was naive CD8+ T cells sorted from blood. Receptors were obtained from a man younger than 30 in good health.

The rearrangement joins TRBV30 to TRBJ1-4; TRBD1 matches at 9 bases. CDR1 is GTSNPN, CDR2 SVGIG, per germline (reference sequence). J was trimmed by 8 bases and V by 5 bases; bases with no gene match: 9. The CDR3 is 14 residues long. CDR3 sequence reads: CAWGEGQGSEKLFF. Here the CDR3 DNA reads TGTGCCTGGGGGGAGGGACAGGGAAGCGAAAAACTGTTTTTT.

V usage is TRBV28 and J usage is TRBJ1-3; no definite D call. Germline V CDR1 and CDR2: MDHEN, SYDVKM. Between the trimmed V and J ends, which lost 8 bases and 0 bases, there was a span of 17 bases. The CDR3 is 16 residues long. The CDR3 here is CASEGVSETSGNTIYF. The CDR3 bases are TGTGCCAGCGAAGGCGTATCGGAGACCTCTGGAAACACCATATATTTT. Looking up the rest from reference TRBV28 and TRBJ1-3 gives the full variable domain: DVKVTQSSRYLVKRTGEKVFLECVQDMDHENMFWYRQDPGLGLRLIYFSYDVKMKEKGDIPEGYSVSREKKERFSLILESASTNQTSMYLCASEGVSETSGNTIYFGEGSWLTVV.

The CDR3 loop is CASSQGLAVDEQFF. The CDR3 DNA is TGCGCCAGCAGCCAGGGACTAGCTGTCGATGAGCAGTTCTTC. This chain connects TRBV4-1 to TRBJ2-1; 9 nucleotides match TRBD2. The CDR3 loop spans 14 amino acids. With 3 bases clipped from V and 8 bases from J, the junction kept 5 bases outside the gene matches. Germline V gene lookup returns CDR1 MGHRA and CDR2 YSYEKL.

Of note for this clone: Germline and junction disagree at one end, which may indicate a read error. This chain links TRBV4-1 with TRBJ2-1; 8 nucleotides align to TRBD2. The CDR3 contains 16 residues. Per the germline V gene, CDR1 is MGHRA and CDR2 is YSYEKL. For the CDR3, the DNA is TGCGCCAGCAGCCAAGTTTCCGGGGGGGCCTACGATGAGCAGTTCTTC. This gives the protein CASSQVSGGAYDEQFF.

The chain joins TRBV9 to TRBJ2-1; 7 positions agree with TRBD1. Trimming removed 6 bases from V and 0 bases from J; junction bases left unmatched: 3. There are 14 residues in the CDR3. Per germline, CDR1 SGDLS and CDR2 YYNGEE. The CDR3 protein is CASTRDSSYNEQFF. CDR3 bases: TGTGCCAGCACCAGGGACAGCTCCTACAATGAGCAGTTCTTC. The variable domain in full, completed from reference TRBV9 and TRBJ2-1, reads DSGVTQTPKHLITATGQRVTLRCSPRSGDLSVYWYQQSLDQGLQFLIQYYNGEERAKGNILERFSAQQFPDLHSELNLSSLELGDSALYFCASTRDSSYNEQFFGPGTRLTVL.

Details on this clone: Other DNA sequences in this sample translate to the same CDR3. The rearrangement links TRBV28 to TRBJ2-5, with 7 bases fitting TRBD2. Germline values: CDR1 MDHEN, CDR2 SYDVKM. This CDR3 is 13 amino acids long. V was clipped by 3 bases and J by 5 bases; unmatched bases: 3. The CDR3 protein is CASSFGGKETQYF. In nucleotides, the CDR3 is TGTGCCAGCAGTTTCGGGGGGAAGGAGACCCAGTACTTC. Supplemented by reference TRBV28 and TRBJ2-5, the full variable domain reads DVKVTQSSRYLVKRTGEKVFLECVQDMDHENMFWYRQDPGLGLRLIYFSYDVKMKEKGDIPEGYSVSREKKERFSLILESASTNQTSMYLCASSFGGKETQYFGPGTRLLVL.

About this clone: At the DNA level, this CDR3 is encoded by other sequences in the same sample as well. The V call is TRBV5-1, the J call TRBJ2-3; D might be TRBD1 or TRBD2, each matching 5 bases. Germline CDR1 reads SGHRS; CDR2 reads YFSETQ. Trimming shortened V by 0 bases and J by 1 base, and 9 bases separated the two germline ends. The CDR3 has 15 amino acids. The CDR3, as DNA: TGCGCCAGCAGCTTGGCCCAGGGAGGCACAGATACGCAGTATTTT. Its protein product is CASSLAQGGTDTQYF.

The rearrangement uses TRBV6-5 and TRBJ2-2; 7 positions match TRBD2. Germline loops: CDR1 MNHEY, CDR2 SVGAGI. The CDR3 covers 15 residues. Unmatched junction bases numbered 6, after V lost 0 bases and J lost 8 bases. CDR3 nucleotides: TGTGCCAGCAGTTACTCGGTCGGACTAGGGGGGGAGCTGTTTTTT. It yields the protein CASSYSVGLGGELFF.

The chain employs TRBV20-1 and TRBJ2-7; 7 nucleotides agree with TRBD2. The germline V gene encodes CDR1 DFQATT and CDR2 SNEGSKA (reference sequence). With V trimmed by 2 bases and J by 7 bases, 2 bases remained unmatched. The CDR3 extends over 11 amino acids. The CDR3 DNA is TGCAGTGCTAGATTCGGGGGGGAGCAGTACTTC. It specifies CSARFGGEQYF.

This chain links TRBV27 with TRBJ2-7; 16 nucleotides align to TRBD2. Germline trimming cut 6 bases from V and 3 bases from J; bases unmatched to any gene: 5. Germline V gives CDR1 MNHEY, CDR2 SMNVEV (reference sequence). The length of the CDR3 is 16 residues. The CDR3 DNA is TGTGCCAGCAGGGGACTAGCGGGAGGGCCGGTCTACGAGCAGTACTTC. It specifies CASRGLAGGPVYEQYF.

This clone was seen a single time. The gene calls are TRBV2 and TRBJ2-7; 8 bases are shared with TRBD1. This CDR3 region has 16 residues. The germline V gene has CDR1 SNHLY and CDR2 FYNNEI. V was pared by 2 bases and J by 3 bases, with 9 bases of the junction left unmatched. The CDR3 DNA reads as TGTGCCAGCAGTGAATCGGTGACAGGGGTAGACTACGAGCAGTACTTC. Residues: CASSESVTGVDYEQYF.

The CDR3 region is CASSSGFGANVLTF. CDR3 nucleotides: TGTGCCAGCAGCTCTGGGTTTGGGGCCAACGTCCTGACTTTC. The chain carries TRBV9 and TRBJ2-6; the D is unclear. This CDR3 has 14 amino acids. Trimming left V 4 bases short and J 3 bases short, with 8 bases between. Germline CDR1 SGDLS, CDR2 YYNGEE.

CDR3: CASTGGSYNSPLHF. The CDR3 region has the DNA TGTGCCAGCACGGGGGGCTCCTATAATTCACCCCTCCACTTT. The chain links TRBV27 to TRBJ1-6, with D tentatively TRBD1 (5 bases). Trimming cost V 7 bases and J 0 bases, with 7 bases left between them. In germline, CDR1 is MNHEY, CDR2 SMNVEV (reference sequence). CDR3 length: 14 amino acids.

The CDR3 sequence: CASSSLYGSYEQYF. DNA of the CDR3: TGTGCCAGCAGTTCCCTTTATGGCTCCTACGAGCAGTACTTC. The rearrangement joins TRBV6-5 to TRBJ2-7, with no clear D. The V end was cut by 4 bases, the J end by 0 bases, with 10 bases between. The CDR3 loop spans 14 amino acids. Germline lookup yields CDR1 MNHEY and CDR2 SVGAGI.

This chain connects TRBV7-6 to TRBJ2-2, with TRBD1 as a possible D gene (6 bases). Germline CDR1 SGHVS, CDR2 FNYEAQ. This CDR3 has 14 amino acids. V gave up 5 bases and J gave up 4 bases, with 11 bases separating them. CDR3 nucleotide sequence: TGTGCCAGCAGCCAAGGACAGACCACCGGGGAGCTGTTTTTT. Protein: CASSQGQTTGELFF.

CDR3 in amino acids: CASSPSARGAYEQYF. The CDR3 DNA reads TGCGCCAGCAGCCCTTCGGCCCGAGGGGCTTACGAGCAGTACTTC. The chain uses TRBV4-3 and TRBJ2-7; D may correspond to TRBD1 or TRBD2 (5 bases each). The germline V and J ends were trimmed by 4 bases and 4 bases, with 17 bases remaining between them. In germline, CDR1 is LGHNA, CDR2 YSLEER. This CDR3 is built from 15 residues.

The rearrangement uses TRBV28 and TRBJ1-4; no firm D call. The CDR3 has 14 residues. Germline CDR1 is MDHEN and CDR2 is SYDVKM. V lost 2 bases to trimming and J lost 8 bases, with 12 bases between them. The CDR3 DNA sequence: TGTGCCAGCAGTTTAAGGCCGGTGGGGGAAAAACTGTTTTTT. It yields the protein CASSLRPVGEKLFF.

The chain couples TRBV6-5 to TRBJ2-2, with D perhaps TRBD1 or TRBD2 (5 bases each). Per germline, CDR1 MNHEY and CDR2 SVGAGI. The V end was cut by 6 bases, the J end by 5 bases, with 16 bases between. The CDR3 consists of 15 residues. CDR3 protein: CASSWSGEGTGELFF. CDR3 coding DNA: TGTGCCAGCAGCTGGAGCGGAGAGGGGACCGGGGAGCTGTTTTTT.

This chain uses TRBV28 with TRBJ1-1, with D unclear. V was cut by 10 bases and J by 4 bases, with 16 bases left in between. CDR1 and CDR2 (germline): MDHEN, SYDVKM. CDR3 length: 13 amino acids. The CDR3 sequence: CAIRAGGITEAFF. The CDR3 nucleotides are TGTGCCATCCGGGCAGGAGGGATCACTGAAGCTTTCTTT.

In this sample, this clone turned up once. At the DNA level, this CDR3 is encoded by other sequences in the same sample as well. The chain links TRBV9 to TRBJ2-3; D may match TRBD1 or TRBD2 (6 bases each). V dropped 4 bases and J dropped 1 base, with 10 bases sitting between them. Germline CDR1 reads SGDLS; CDR2 reads YYNGEE. This CDR3 has 14 amino acids. CDR3 sequence (DNA): TGTGCCAGCAGCCTCGGGGGCGGCACAGATACGCAGTATTTT. Translation: CASSLGGGTDTQYF.

The V and J genes are TRBV5-4 and TRBJ2-5, with D possibly being TRBD1 or TRBD2 (5 bases each). This CDR3 has 14 amino acids. Trimming pared 2 bases from V and 6 bases from J, leaving 14 bases between. CDR1 and CDR2 from the germline V gene are SGHNT and YYREEE (reference sequence). CDR3 in amino acids: CASSLWDELKTQYF. The DNA of the CDR3 is TGTGCCAGCAGCTTATGGGACGAACTGAAGACCCAGTACTTC. The entire variable domain, with the rest obtained from reference TRBV5-4 and TRBJ2-5, is as follows: ETGVTQSPTHLIKTRGQQVTLRCSSQSGHNTVSWYQQALGQGPQFIFQYYREEENGRGNFPPRFSGLQFPNYSSELNVNALELDDSALYLCASSLWDELKTQYFGPGTRLLVL.

The CDR3 loop is CASSQVENSRAENTEAFF. The CDR3 coding sequence is TGCGCCAGCAGCCAAGTAGAGAACTCCAGGGCGGAGAACACTGAAGCTTTCTTT. The rearrangement uses TRBV4-1 and TRBJ1-1, with D maybe TRBD1 (5 bases). The V gene lost 1 base and the J gene lost 1 base, with 19 bases spanning the gap. The CDR3 spans 18 residues. CDR1 and CDR2 (germline): MGHRA, YSYEKL.

The chain uses TRBV5-4 and TRBJ2-2; D might be TRBD1 or TRBD2, each matching 5 bases. V was cut by 0 bases and J by 8 bases, with 14 bases left in between. The germline gives CDR1 SGHNT, CDR2 YYREEE (reference sequence). The CDR3 contains 15 residues. The CDR3 DNA reads TGTGCCAGCAGCTTGGCCGGGGCCCTACGGGGGGAGCTGTTTTTT. It is translated as CASSLAGALRGELFF.

The genes are TRBV5-6 and TRBJ2-1; tentatively, D is TRBD2 (6 bases). Trimming stripped 0 bases from V and 5 bases from J, with 12 bases between. Germline-derived CDR1 and CDR2 are SGHDT and YYEEEE. CDR3 length: 15 amino acids. The CDR3 sequence is CASSLAILADNEQFF. The CDR3 DNA reads as TGTGCCAGCAGCTTGGCTATACTAGCCGACAATGAGCAGTTCTTC.

This rearrangement joins TRBV11-2 to TRBJ2-7; D unresolved. Trimming took off 5 bases at V and 4 bases at J, with 12 bases between the two ends. CDR1 is SGHAT, CDR2 FQNNGV, per germline. The CDR3 sequence is 13 residues long. The CDR3 is CASSPAQVYEQYF. The CDR3 DNA reads as TGTGCCAGCAGCCCGGCTCAAGTATACGAGCAGTACTTC. Supplemented by reference TRBV11-2 and TRBJ2-7, the full variable domain reads EAGVAQSPRYKIIEKRQSVAFWCNPISGHATLYWYQQILGQGPKLLIQFQNNGVVDDSQLPKDRFSAERLKGVDSTLKIQPAKLEDSAVYLCASSPAQVYEQYFGPGTRLTVT.